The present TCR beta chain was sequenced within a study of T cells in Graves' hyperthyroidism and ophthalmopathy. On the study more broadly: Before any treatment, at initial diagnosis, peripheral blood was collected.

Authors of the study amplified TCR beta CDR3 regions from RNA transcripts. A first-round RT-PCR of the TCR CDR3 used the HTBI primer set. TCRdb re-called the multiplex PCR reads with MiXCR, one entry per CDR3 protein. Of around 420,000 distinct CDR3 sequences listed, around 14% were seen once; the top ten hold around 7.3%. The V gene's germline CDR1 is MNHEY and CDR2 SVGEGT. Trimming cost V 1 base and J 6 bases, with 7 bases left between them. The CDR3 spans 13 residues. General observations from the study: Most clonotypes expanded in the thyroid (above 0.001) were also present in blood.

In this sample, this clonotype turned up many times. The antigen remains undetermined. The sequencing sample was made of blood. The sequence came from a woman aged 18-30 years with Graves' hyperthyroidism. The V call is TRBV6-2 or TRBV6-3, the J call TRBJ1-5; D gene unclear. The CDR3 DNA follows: TGTGCCAGCAGTTACTTGGTGGGTCAGCCCCAGCATTTT. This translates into CASSYLVGQPQHF.